Following are 8 T cell receptor beta chains from one sample sequenced in a study of cytomegalovirus exposure and HLA in healthy donors. Assay: immunoSEQ multiplex PCR; the TCRdb copy retains only in-frame clones and omits some. This table has approximately 170,000 clones, over 80% appearing once. Sequencing was performed on PBMCs. These receptors all come from a man aged 30 to 39 in good health and CMV-seropositive.

This chain links TRBV5-1 with TRBJ1-2; 7 nucleotides align to TRBD1. Germline lookup yields CDR1 SGHRS and CDR2 YFSETQ. V trimming: 0 bases; J trimming: 7 bases; junction bases outside the gene matches: 9. CDR3 length equals 15 residues. The CDR3 coding sequence is TGCGCCAGCAGCTTGGAACAGGGGACGTTTCGTGGCTACACCTTC. This encodes CASSLEQGTFRGYTF.

The chain joins TRBV4-1 to TRBJ1-2; 8 bases are a match to TRBD1. Germline V gene sequence: CDR1 MGHRA, CDR2 YSYEKL. The trim removed 0 bases at V and 4 bases at J, leaving 7 bases unmatched. The CDR3 is made up of 16 amino acids. CDR3 region: CASSQEGGQASYGYTF. The CDR3 coding sequence is TGCGCCAGCAGCCAAGAAGGGGGACAGGCAAGCTATGGCTACACCTTC.

The rearrangement uses TRBV7-9 and TRBJ2-3; no definite D call. Trimming removed 0 bases at V and 2 bases at J, with 6 bases between. The CDR3 has 14 amino acids. CDR1 is SEHNR and CDR2 is FQNEAQ in the germline V gene (reference sequence). CDR3 nucleotides: TGTGCCAGCAGCTTAGCGGCCTTCACAGATACGCAGTATTTT. This encodes CASSLAAFTDTQYF.

The chain joins TRBV7-9 to TRBJ1-1; D not certain. The germline gives CDR1 SEHNR, CDR2 FQNEAQ (reference sequence). V shed 5 bases and J shed 2 bases, with 3 bases lying between them. The length of the CDR3 is 11 residues. The CDR3 sequence: CASSTNTEAFF. DNA for the CDR3: TGTGCCAGCAGCACTAACACTGAAGCTTTCTTT.

This chain links TRBV18 with TRBJ2-1, with 8 bases matching TRBD2. V lost 3 bases to trimming and J lost 6 bases; unmatched junction nucleotides: 4. This CDR3 has 14 amino acids. The germline gives CDR1 KGHSH, CDR2 LQKENI. The CDR3 nucleotides are TGTGCCAGCTCACCGGCCGGGGGGGGCAATGAGCAGTTCTTC. This gives the protein CASSPAGGGNEQFF.

The rearrangement joins TRBV19 to TRBJ1-1; D gene uncertain. CDR3 length: 15 residues. Germline V gene lookup returns CDR1 LNHDA and CDR2 SQIVND (reference sequence). Trimming cost V 2 bases and J 0 bases, with 10 bases left between them. This chain's CDR3 is CASSISWQMNTEAFF. The CDR3 DNA is TGTGCCAGTAGTATAAGTTGGCAGATGAACACTGAAGCTTTCTTT.

This clone was seen a single time. V and J are TRBV6-5 and TRBJ2-5, with 11 bases aligning to TRBD1. With 5 bases clipped from V and 5 bases from J, the junction kept 7 bases outside the gene matches. The CDR3 has 15 residues. CDR1 MNHEY and CDR2 SVGAGI come from the germline V gene. CDR3 protein: CASSQGQGAAETQYF. The CDR3 region has the DNA TGTGCCAGCAGTCAAGGACAGGGGGCTGCCGAGACCCAGTACTTC.

The CDR3 loop reads CASRSGVINQPQHF. The CDR3 DNA sequence: TGTGCCAGCAGATCAGGGGTAATCAATCAGCCCCAGCATTTT. V is TRBV2 and J is TRBJ1-5; possible D gene TRBD1, 6 bases. Trimming cost V 6 bases and J 3 bases, with 12 bases left between them. Germline V CDR1 and CDR2: SNHLY, FYNNEI. This CDR3 region has 14 residues.